A selection of T cell receptor beta chains follows, all from one sample in a study of OX40 agonist ivuxolimab in advanced cancers. TCRdb keeps only in-frame clones here, not all; method: immunoSEQ multiplex PCR. The sample shows around 81,000 clones, around 89% of them seen only once. The material sequenced was CD4+ or CD8+ T cells sorted from blood, taken in a trial of the OX40 agonist ivuxolimab. The receptors come from an adult with an advanced solid tumor such as melanoma, head and neck, liver or kidney cancer. Both conserved end residues are part of each CDR3. A D gene is named only where the DNA matches it firmly. Size is omitted from some rows. Given values are once, few, many or a class for expanded clones.

J gene: TRBJ1-2; D gene: NA; clone size: once; V gene: TRBV5-1; CDR3 protein: CASSLVQGVDGYTF; CDR3 DNA: TGCGCCAGCAGCTTGGTGCAGGGTGTGGATGGCTACACCTTC
J gene: TRBJ2-5; D gene: NA; clone size: NA; V gene: TRBV28; CDR3 protein: CASSSEETQYF; CDR3 DNA: TGTGCCAGCAGTTCAGAAGAGACCCAGTACTTC
J gene: TRBJ2-7; D gene: TRBD2; clone size: NA; V gene: TRBV27; CDR3 protein: CASSLVRAGGFYEQYF; CDR3 DNA: TGTGCCAGCAGTCTCGTTCGAGCGGGAGGGTTCTACGAGCAGTACTTC
J gene: TRBJ1-5; D gene: TRBD1; clone size: NA; V gene: TRBV4-1; CDR3 protein: CASSQGDRDNQPQHF; CDR3 DNA: TGCGCCAGCAGCCAGGGGGACAGGGACAATCAGCCCCAGCATTTT
J gene: TRBJ2-3; D gene: NA; clone size: NA; V gene: TRBV6-1; CDR3 protein: CASRLHPSGDTQYF; CDR3 DNA: TGTGCCAGCAGATTACACCCGAGTGGAGATACGCAGTATTTT
J gene: TRBJ2-1; D gene: TRBD2; clone size: NA; V gene: TRBV4-1; CDR3 protein: CASSLTSGRDNEQFF; CDR3 DNA: TGCGCCAGCAGCCTGACTAGCGGGAGAGACAATGAGCAGTTCTTC
J gene: TRBJ2-3; D gene: TRBD1; clone size: NA; V gene: TRBV5-1; CDR3 protein: CASSRTGARGTDTQYF; CDR3 DNA: TGCGCCAGCAGCCGTACAGGGGCCCGGGGCACAGATACGCAGTATTTT
J gene: TRBJ1-2; D gene: NA; clone size: NA; V gene: TRBV27; CDR3 protein: CASSLSGGRLGYTF; CDR3 DNA: TGTGCCAGCAGTTTATCGGGGGGCCGGCTTGGCTACACCTTC
J gene: TRBJ2-7; D gene: NA; clone size: once; V gene: TRBV19; CDR3 protein: CASSIVDSRRGYEQYF; CDR3 DNA: TGTGCCAGTAGTATAGTGGACAGTCGGAGGGGCTACGAGCAGTACTTC
J gene: TRBJ1-1; D gene: NA; clone size: NA; V gene: TRBV7-9; CDR3 protein: CASSFTENTEAFF; CDR3 DNA: TGTGCCAGCAGCTTTACAGAAAACACTGAAGCTTTCTTT
J gene: TRBJ2-5; D gene: TRBD2; clone size: NA; V gene: TRBV14; CDR3 protein: CASSPLAGVGETQYF; CDR3 DNA: TGTGCCAGCAGCCCCCTCGCGGGAGTAGGGGAGACCCAGTACTTC
J gene: TRBJ2-3; D gene: TRBD2; clone size: once; V gene: TRBV7-2; CDR3 protein: CASSLLTSGSIADTQYF; CDR3 DNA: TGTGCCAGCAGCCTCCTGACTAGCGGGAGTATCGCAGATACGCAGTATTTT
J gene: TRBJ2-5; D gene: NA; clone size: NA; V gene: TRBV19; CDR3 protein: CASSMGGLWETQYF; CDR3 DNA: TGTGCCAGTAGTATGGGAGGTTTATGGGAGACCCAGTACTTC
J gene: TRBJ1-4; D gene: NA; clone size: NA; V gene: TRBV5-1; CDR3 protein: CASSLDGGRGEKLFF; CDR3 DNA: TGCGCCAGCAGCTTGGATGGGGGGCGCGGGGAAAAACTGTTTTTT
J gene: TRBJ2-3; D gene: NA; clone size: NA; V gene: TRBV28; CDR3 protein: CASSLNGLWYF; CDR3 DNA: TGTGCCAGCAGTTTAAATGGGCTGTGGTATTTT
J gene: TRBJ2-7; D gene: TRBD2; clone size: NA; V gene: TRBV6-6; CDR3 protein: CASRVAGSADEQYF; CDR3 DNA: TGTGCCAGCAGAGTAGCGGGGTCCGCGGACGAGCAGTACTTC
J gene: TRBJ2-7; D gene: TRBD1; clone size: NA; V gene: TRBV5-1; CDR3 protein: CASSQGGQGSYEQYF; CDR3 DNA: TGCGCCAGCAGCCAAGGCGGACAGGGTTCCTACGAGCAGTACTTC
J gene: TRBJ2-1; D gene: TRBD2; clone size: NA; V gene: TRBV2; CDR3 protein: CASSEYSGSYNEQFF; CDR3 DNA: TGTGCCAGCAGTGAATATAGCGGGAGCTACAATGAGCAGTTCTTC
J gene: TRBJ1-2; D gene: TRBD1; clone size: NA; V gene: TRBV19; CDR3 protein: CASSITGTENYGYTF; CDR3 DNA: TGTGCCAGTAGTATAACCGGGACAGAAAACTATGGCTACACCTTC
J gene: TRBJ1-5; D gene: TRBD1; clone size: NA; V gene: TRBV5-8; CDR3 protein: CASSQTGSQPQHF; CDR3 DNA: TGTGCCAGCAGCCAGACAGGGTCGCAGCCCCAGCATTTT
J gene: TRBJ2-3; D gene: TRBD2; clone size: NA; V gene: TRBV4-3; CDR3 protein: CASSQDLGLAVTDTQYF; CDR3 DNA: TGCGCCAGCAGCCAAGATCTAGGACTAGCGGTCACAGATACGCAGTATTTT
J gene: TRBJ2-3; D gene: NA; clone size: NA; V gene: TRBV11-3; CDR3 protein: CASSLDSTDTQYF; CDR3 DNA: TGTGCCAGCAGCTTAGATAGCACAGATACGCAGTATTTT
J gene: TRBJ2-4; D gene: NA; clone size: NA; V gene: TRBV28; CDR3 protein: CASLAAAKNIQYF; CDR3 DNA: TGTGCCAGCTTAGCTGCGGCCAAAAACATTCAGTACTTC
J gene: TRBJ2-5; D gene: NA; clone size: NA; V gene: TRBV5-1; CDR3 protein: CASSIARDIQETQYF; CDR3 DNA: TGCGCCAGCAGCATCGCCCGGGACATACAAGAGACCCAGTACTTC
J gene: TRBJ1-2; D gene: NA; clone size: once; V gene: TRBV19; CDR3 protein: CASRSIDGYTF; CDR3 DNA: TGTGCCAGCCGATCAATCGATGGCTACACCTTC
J gene: TRBJ1-6; D gene: NA; clone size: once; V gene: TRBV7-2; CDR3 protein: CASSLAGQPKNSPLHF; CDR3 DNA: TGTGCCAGCAGCTTAGCCGGACAGCCCAAAAATTCACCCCTCCACTTT
J gene: TRBJ2-1; D gene: TRBD1; clone size: NA; V gene: TRBV19; CDR3 protein: CASSSAGQGLYEQFF; CDR3 DNA: TGTGCCAGTAGTTCCGCAGGACAGGGGTTGTATGAGCAGTTCTTC
J gene: TRBJ1-1; D gene: NA; clone size: NA; V gene: TRBV2; CDR3 protein: CASSWGQNTEAFF; CDR3 DNA: TGTGCCAGCAGTTGGGGACAGAACACTGAAGCTTTCTTT
J gene: TRBJ1-5; D gene: TRBD1; clone size: NA; V gene: TRBV18; CDR3 protein: CASSPGTGGFQPQHF; CDR3 DNA: TGTGCCAGCTCACCCGGGACAGGGGGTTTCCAGCCCCAGCATTTT
J gene: TRBJ2-7; D gene: TRBD2; clone size: NA; V gene: TRBV29-1; CDR3 protein: CSGGGLAGGEQYF; CDR3 DNA: TGCAGCGGGGGGGGACTAGCGGGAGGCGAGCAGTACTTC
J gene: TRBJ1-3; D gene: TRBD1; clone size: NA; V gene: TRBV5-4; CDR3 protein: CASSLTGAGNTIYF; CDR3 DNA: TGTGCCAGCAGCTTGACAGGGGCTGGAAACACCATATATTTT
J gene: TRBJ2-7; D gene: TRBD1; clone size: once; V gene: TRBV7-2; CDR3 protein: CASSLEGTGYYEQYF; CDR3 DNA: TGTGCCAGCAGCTTAGAGGGGACAGGGTACTACGAGCAGTACTTC
J gene: TRBJ1-3; D gene: NA; clone size: NA; V gene: TRBV5-1; CDR3 protein: CASSLRGESSGNTIYF; CDR3 DNA: TGCGCCAGCTCCTTGAGAGGGGAGAGCTCTGGAAACACCATATATTTT
J gene: TRBJ2-7; D gene: NA; clone size: NA; V gene: TRBV6-5; CDR3 protein: CASSAYRAAYEQYF; CDR3 DNA: TGTGCCAGCAGTGCATACAGGGCTGCCTACGAGCAGTACTTC
J gene: TRBJ1-2; D gene: TRBD1; clone size: NA; V gene: TRBV5-8; CDR3 protein: CASSLGGQDNYGYTF; CDR3 DNA: TGTGCCAGCAGCTTGGGGGGACAGGATAACTATGGCTACACCTTC
J gene: TRBJ2-1; D gene: TRBD1; clone size: NA; V gene: TRBV7-8; CDR3 protein: CASSLGYRGSRHNEQFF; CDR3 DNA: TGTGCCAGCAGCTTAGGGTACAGGGGGTCTCGACACAATGAGCAGTTCTTC
J gene: TRBJ2-2; D gene: TRBD1; clone size: NA; V gene: TRBV7-2; CDR3 protein: CASSPLAGGTGELFF; CDR3 DNA: TGTGCCAGCAGCCCCCTGGCAGGGGGCACCGGGGAGCTGTTTTTT
J gene: TRBJ1-5; D gene: TRBD1; clone size: NA; V gene: TRBV19; CDR3 protein: CASSRGTGMSNQPQHF; CDR3 DNA: TGTGCCAGTAGCCGAGGGACAGGGATGAGCAATCAGCCCCAGCATTTT